This entry lists 21 T cell receptor beta chains sequenced from one sample in a study of blood T cell repertoires in COVID-19. This table comes from immunoSEQ multiplex PCR, and its TCRdb copy is limited to in-frame clones, with some not included. The sample holds 200,000 to 250,000 clones, over 75% seen once. The sample consisted of PBMCs or T cells enriched from blood (not recorded which). Receptors originate from a woman aged 30 to 39 who had been exposed to COVID-19.

The V gene is TRBV19, the J gene TRBJ2-3; 9 bases map to TRBD1. J was trimmed by 6 bases and V by 7 bases; bases with no gene match: 17. The V gene's germline CDR1 is LNHDA and CDR2 SQIVND (reference sequence). CDR3 size: 17 residues. CDR3 bases: TGTGCCAGTAAGGATCTTGGGACAGGGCCCCTCAGGGATACGCAGTATTTT. Translating it yields CASKDLGTGPLRDTQYF.

CDR3: CASSDTGGRQPQHF. CDR3 coding DNA: TGTGCCAGCAGTGATACAGGGGGCCGCCAGCCCCAGCATTTT. The V gene is TRBV6-1, the J gene TRBJ1-5; 9 bases match TRBD1. The CDR3 has 14 amino acids. The V gene's germline CDR1 is MNHNS and CDR2 SASEGT. V lost 3 bases and J lost 7; bases outside the gene matches: 4.

The J gene is TRBJ1-2, the V gene TRBV6-5; D possibly corresponds to TRBD1 (5 bases). Trimming took off 2 bases at V and 2 bases at J, with 9 bases between the two ends. Looked up from germline, CDR1 is MNHEY and CDR2 is SVGAGI. The CDR3 runs to 14 residues. The CDR3 is CASSYNRQNYGYTF. Written as DNA, the CDR3 is TGTGCCAGCAGTTACAACAGACAGAACTATGGCTACACCTTC.

This sequence joins TRBV12-3 or TRBV12-4 and TRBJ2-1, with TRBD2 identical over 7 bases. The junction had 3 bases not matched to a gene; V was cut back by 1 base and J by 9 bases. The CDR3 is made up of 13 amino acids. CDR3 nucleotide sequence: TGTGCCAGCAGTTTAGGAGGACTAGGTGAGCAGTTCTTC. Its protein is CASSLGGLGEQFF.

This chain joins TRBV5-1 and TRBJ2-4, with a possible D match to TRBD1 (6 bases). Trimming left V 0 bases short and J 4 bases short, with 8 bases between. The CDR3 has 14 residues. Per the germline V gene, CDR1 is SGHRS and CDR2 is YFSETQ. CDR3 DNA: TGCGCCAGCAGCTTGGGGACAGCTAAAAACATTCAGTACTTC. Translated: CASSLGTAKNIQYF. Full variable domain (rest looked up from reference TRBV5-1 and TRBJ2-4): KAGVTQTPRYLIKTRGQQVTLSCSPISGHRSVSWYQQTPGQGLQFLFEYFSETQRNKGNFPGRFSGRQFSNSRSEMNVSTLELGDSALYLCASSLGTAKNIQYFGAGTRLSVL.

The V call is TRBV7-3, the J call TRBJ1-2; possible D gene TRBD1, 6 bases. V was pared by 8 bases and J by 8 bases, with 21 bases between. In germline, CDR1 is SGHTA, CDR2 FQGTGA. The CDR3 runs to 14 residues. In DNA form, the CDR3 reads TGTGCCAGCCTAGCCTCAGAACAGGGTAGCGGCTACACCTTC. It is translated as CASLASEQGSGYTF.

This clone was observed a single time. The chain is built from TRBV11-1 and TRBJ2-7; 9 nucleotides match TRBD2. The germline CDR1 and CDR2 sequences are SGHAT and FQDESV (reference sequence). CDR3 size: 15 residues. J gave up 0 bases and V 5 bases, and 5 bases lay outside the gene matches. The CDR3 coding sequence is TGTGCCAGCAGCGGGGGGACTAGCAGCTCCTACGAGCAGTACTTC. The encoded protein is CASSGGTSSSYEQYF. Looking up the rest from reference TRBV11-1 and TRBJ2-7 gives the full variable domain: EAEVAQSPRYKITEKSQAVAFWCDPISGHATLYWYRQILGQGPELLVQFQDESVVDDSQLPKDRFSAERLKGVDSTLKIQPAELGDSAMYLCASSGGTSSSYEQYFGPGTRLTVT.

The chain joins TRBV5-5 to TRBJ2-7; 7 bases are a match to TRBD1. This CDR3 comprises 15 residues. The germline CDR1 and CDR2 sequences are SGHKS and YYEKEE (reference sequence). V trimming: 1 base; J trimming: 2 bases; junction bases outside the gene matches: 6. The CDR3 spells CASSLLGQRAYEQYF. CDR3 sequence (DNA): TGTGCCAGCAGCTTGCTGGGACAGAGAGCCTACGAGCAGTACTTC.

The V and J genes are TRBV5-5 and TRBJ1-3; D remains unclear. V gave up 2 bases and J gave up 8 bases, with 26 bases separating them. Germline CDR1 SGHKS, CDR2 YYEKEE (reference sequence). The CDR3 has 18 residues. CDR3 sequence (DNA): TGTGCCAGCAGCTTTAGCCCCTTCTTATCAATCCCAACGGACACCATATATTTT. Residues: CASSFSPFLSIPTDTIYF.

The chain links TRBV7-9 to TRBJ2-7; TRBD2 might be the D (5 bases). CDR3 size: 14 residues. The germline CDR1 and CDR2 sequences are SEHNR and FQNEAQ (reference sequence). The germline V and J ends were trimmed by 3 bases and 1 base, with 10 bases remaining between them. CDR3: CASSFGAASYEQYF. DNA for the CDR3: TGTGCCAGCAGCTTTGGAGCGGCTTCCTACGAGCAGTACTTC.

The chain couples TRBV11-2 to TRBJ1-1; 7 nucleotides align to TRBD1. Germline CDR1 is SGHAT and CDR2 is FQNNGV. Unmatched junction bases numbered 7, after V lost 6 bases and J lost 6 bases. The CDR3 length is 13 residues. The chain's CDR3 is CASSEGAWSEAFF. CDR3 nucleotide sequence: TGTGCCAGCAGTGAGGGGGCTTGGTCTGAAGCTTTCTTT.

This rearrangement joins TRBV6-5 to TRBJ1-5; TRBD1 matches at 7 bases. CDR1 and CDR2 from the germline V gene are MNHEY and SVGAGI. The CDR3 extends over 15 amino acids. Trimming took 7 bases from V and 0 from J; bases not matched to a gene: 6. CDR3 region: CASNKGQTSNQPQHF. The CDR3 DNA reads as TGTGCCAGCAATAAGGGACAGACTAGCAATCAGCCCCAGCATTTT.

The V and J genes are TRBV7-2 and TRBJ2-7, with 11 bases matching TRBD1. This CDR3 is built from 16 residues. The ends lost 1 base at V and 1 base at J; junction bases unmatched: 3. Germline V gene data show CDR1 as SGHTA and CDR2 as FQGNSA. CDR3 region: CASSLGTGGLSYEQYF. The CDR3 DNA sequence: TGTGCCAGCAGCTTAGGGACAGGGGGCTTGTCCTACGAGCAGTACTTC. The full variable domain, with the rest looked up from reference TRBV7-2 and TRBJ2-7, is GAGVSQSPSNKVTEKGKDVELRCDPISGHTALYWYRQSLGQGLEFLIYFQGNSAPDKSGLPSDRFSAERTGGSVSTLTIQRTQQEDSAVYLCASSLGTGGLSYEQYFGPGTRLTVT.

The rearrangement joins TRBV1 to TRBJ2-3; no check of the table's D call, TRBD2, against the DNA was made. TRBV1 is an annotated pseudogene. The CDR3 is 15 residues long. This CDR3 is CTSSQELAGDYTQYF. In DNA form, the CDR3 reads TGCACCAGCAGCCAAGAACTAGCGGGAGATTATACGCAGTATTTT.

In its sample, this clone was seen once. The chain is built from TRBV5-1 and TRBJ2-7; a possible D gene is TRBD2 (6 bases). This CDR3 has 14 residues. Per germline, CDR1 SGHRS and CDR2 YFSETQ. Between the trimmed V and J ends, which lost 4 bases and 1 base, there was a span of 12 bases. CDR3 DNA: TGCGCCAGCAGCGACGGGACTTCGTCCTACGAGCAGTACTTC. Protein sequence: CASSDGTSSYEQYF.

In its sample, this clone was seen once. V and J are TRBV19 and TRBJ2-1; D may be TRBD1 (5 bases). Germline assignment: CDR1 LNHDA and CDR2 SQIVND (reference sequence). This CDR3 is 14 amino acids long. The V end lost 3 bases, the J end lost 5 bases, and 11 bases lay between the germline ends. The CDR3 spells CASSIAGQNNEQFF. CDR3 sequence (DNA): TGTGCCAGTAGTATCGCAGGGCAAAACAATGAGCAGTTCTTC.

This chain uses TRBV10-3 with TRBJ1-1; 7 bases align to TRBD1. Per germline, CDR1 ENHRY and CDR2 SYGVKD. V was pared by 3 bases and J by 1 base, with 2 bases of the junction left unmatched. The CDR3 is 14 amino acids. The chain's CDR3 is CAISETGENTEAFF. The CDR3, as DNA: TGTGCCATCAGTGAAACAGGGGAGAACACTGAAGCTTTCTTT.

On this clone itself: Other DNA sequences in this specimen translate into the identical CDR3. V and J are TRBV30 and TRBJ1-1, with unresolved D. The V end lost 1 base, the J end lost 1 base, and 7 bases lay between the germline ends. The germline gives CDR1 GTSNPN, CDR2 SVGIG (reference sequence). The CDR3 contains 13 residues. DNA for the CDR3: TGTGCCTGGAGTGATCGGGGGAACACTGAAGCTTTCTTT. Translated, it gives CAWSDRGNTEAFF.

This sequence joins TRBV5-4 and TRBJ1-1; 8 bases are shared with TRBD1. This CDR3 has 15 residues. V was clipped by 4 bases and J by 3 bases; unmatched bases: 8. Germline loops: CDR1 SGHNT, CDR2 YYREEE (reference sequence). DNA for the CDR3: TGTGCCAGCAGCCCACAACAGGGGGATTACACTGAAGCTTTCTTT. Translated: CASSPQQGDYTEAFF.

The rearrangement uses TRBV9 and TRBJ1-2, with D unresolved. CDR3 size: 14 residues. Germline CDR1 reads SGDLS; CDR2 reads YYNGEE. Trimming stripped 0 bases from V and 1 base from J, with 7 bases between. The CDR3 nucleotides are TGTGCCAGCAGCGTAGACGGGTTTAACTATGGCTACACCTTC. Protein product: CASSVDGFNYGYTF.

J is TRBJ2-1 and V is TRBV25-1, with TRBD1 matching over 10 bases. CDR3 length equals 15 residues. Germline V gene lookup returns CDR1 MGHDK and CDR2 SYGVNS. J lost 5 bases, V lost 6 bases, and 7 bases had no gene match. Here the CDR3 DNA reads TGTGCCAGCAGCCGGACAGGGGGAGTAGACAATGAGCAGTTCTTC. This translates into CASSRTGGVDNEQFF. Filled out from reference TRBV25-1 and TRBJ2-1, the complete variable domain reads EADIYQTPRYLVIGTGKKITLECSQTMGHDKMYWYQQDPGMELHLIHYSYGVNSTEKGDLSSESTVSRIRTEHFPLTLESARPSHTSQYLCASSRTGGVDNEQFFGPGTRLTVL.